Listed below are T cell receptor beta chains from one sample, sequenced in a study of tumor-infiltrating lymphocytes in primary liver carcinoma. TCRdb independently ran MiXCR on the multiplex PCR reads; one entry per CDR3 protein. In the table there are under 200,000 distinct CDR3 sequences, around four fifths of which are singletons. The sequenced sample consisted of tumor tissue from primary liver carcinoma. The receptors shown here come from a man aged 40-50 years with primary liver carcinoma and hepatitis B virus infection. The CDR3 runs from the conserved cysteine through the conserved F or W. The D gene is left open where the match is weak. A row's size may be missing; if present it is once, few, many or a size class.

.,TRBJ2-7,TRBV29-1,.,TGCAGCGTACCAGGCAGGCTGGATCAGGTTGAGCAGTACTTC,CSVPGRLDQVEQYF
.,TRBJ2-2,TRBV12-3/TRBV12-4,TRBD2,TGTGCCAGCGGTGGCCGCGTAGCGGGATATACCGGGGTGCTGTTTTTT,CASGGRVAGYTGVLFF
few,TRBJ1-4,TRBV12-3/TRBV12-4,.,TGTGCCAGCAGTCTATCAGGGGTCAAAAAACTGCTTTTT,CASSLSGVKKLLF
.,TRBJ2-1,TRBV28,TRBD2,TGTGCCAGCAGCCGGGTCGGAGGACTAGCGGGAGATAAAAGGTTATATGAGCTGTTCTTC,CASSRVGGLAGDKRLYELFF
.,TRBJ1-1,TRBV6-6,TRBD1,TGTGCCAACAGCTCAGGGGGGACTACTAAAGCTTTCTTT,CANSSGGTTKAFF
.,TRBJ1-1,TRBV29-1,.,TGCAGCGTTGATTCTCCAGGGAGTTATACTGAAGCTTTCTTT,CSVDSPGSYTEAFF
once,TRBJ2-6,TRBV6-6,.,TGTGCCACCTTTAACTATGGGGCCAACGTCCTCAATTTC,CATFNYGANVLNF
.,TRBJ2-2,TRBV11-3,.,TGTGCTAGCAGCTTAAACGCGGACACCCGGGAGCTGTTTTTT,CASSLNADTRELFF
once,TRBJ2-1,TRBV6-5,TRBD2,TGTGCCAGCAGTCGACTAGCGGATTACAACGAGCAATTATTC,CASSRLADYNEQLF
many,TRBJ2-5,TRBV28,.,TGTGCCAGCAGAGGGCTGGGGGAGACCCAGTACTTC,CASRGLGETQYF
.,TRBJ2-4,TRBV11-1,TRBD2,TGTATCAGCAGCTTTCCCGGGAATAGCGGGACCAAAAACCTTCAGTACTTC,CISSFPGNSGTKNLQYF
many,TRBJ1-2,TRBV6-1,.,TGTGCCAGCAGTGTCACAGGGAACGCTAACTATGGCTACACCTTC,CASSVTGNANYGYTF
.,TRBJ1-1,TRBV10-1,.,TGCACCAGTACGGACAATTACAACACTGAAGCTTTCTTT,CTSTDNYNTEAFF
many,TRBJ2-5,TRBV5-4,TRBD2,TGTGCCAGCAGATCCGTAGCGGGAGGGCCAGAGACCCAGTACTTC,CASRSVAGGPETQYF
.,TRBJ2-1,TRBV29-1,TRBD2,TGCAGCGTTGAGGTGGGCGGGAGGGCCGTCGGTGCGCACTTCTTC,CSVEVGGRAVGAHFF
.,TRBJ2-1,TRBV5-6,.,TGTGCCAGCAGCGCCTTAACAGGGTCGATGTACAATGAGCAGTTCTTC,CASSALTGSMYNEQFF
.,TRBJ2-7,TRBV29-1,.,TGCAGCGCCATGACGTCTGGGACCGGCATTGCCTGCGAGCAGTACTTC,CSAMTSGTGIACEQYF
.,TRBJ1-5,TRBV12-3/TRBV12-4,.,TGTGCCAGCGTGCGGGGCACCGCAATAAATCAACCCCAGCATTTT,CASVRGTAINQPQHF
once,TRBJ2-2,TRBV6-1,TRBD2,TGTGCCTCCCAGCGGGGGTTCACCGGGGAGCTGCTTTTT,CASQRGFTGELLF
many,TRBJ2-5,TRBV24-1,.,TGTGCCACCAGTGATTCGACCGCAGGGCCTCGGGGCCAGTACTTC,CATSDSTAGPRGQYF
many,TRBJ1-1,TRBV6-4,.,TGTGCCAGCAGTCCGGGGGGGGGCCGGTCGGACACTGAAGCTTTCTTT,CASSPGGGRSDTEAFF
.,TRBJ2-3,TRBV11-1,TRBD2,TGTGCCAGCAGTTTAGCTCGGACTAGCAGATCCACAGATACGCAGTATTTT,CASSLARTSRSTDTQYF
.,TRBJ2-2,TRBV4-1,.,TGCGCCAGCAGCCCCCAAACAGAGGTGCTAAACACCGGGGAGCTGTTCTTT,CASSPQTEVLNTGELFF
few,TRBJ2-5,TRBV11-2,.,TGTGCCAGCAGCCCTAGCTCAATCGAGGGTACTGGGCGGGAAACCCTGTACTTC,CASSPSSIEGTGRETLYF
.,TRBJ2-1,TRBV10-3,TRBD2,TGTGCCATCAAACGGACTAGCGGGGACAATGAGCAGTTCTTC,CAIKRTSGDNEQFF
.,TRBJ2-3,TRBV29-1,TRBD2,TGCAGCGTTGGTGCCAGCGGGAGGCCAGATATGCAGTATTTT,CSVGASGRPDMQYF
.,TRBJ2-1,TRBV5-1,TRBD2,TGCACCAGCCGATCTAGCGGGAGAGGGAATGGGCAGTTCTTC,CTSRSSGRGNGQFF
.,TRBJ2-7,TRBV5-6,.,TGTGCCAGCATCTTGAAAGCGACTTACGAGCAGTACTTC,CASILKATYEQYF
.,TRBJ1-2,TRBV28,.,TGTGCCATCAACGAGCTTCAGGGGTGCGGAAACTTTGGCTACACCTTC,CAINELQGCGNFGYTF
.,TRBJ2-2,TRBV20-1,.,TGCAGTGCTAGAGTCGGGAACACCGGGGAGCTGTTTTTT,CSARVGNTGELFF
once,TRBJ1-5,TRBV12-3/TRBV12-4,TRBD1,TGTCCCAGCAGTTTAGGGGGCCAGTATACCAATCAGCCCCAGCATTTT,CPSSLGGQYTNQPQHF
.,TRBJ2-3,TRBV5-5,TRBD2,TGTGTCAGCAGTATCCCCACTAGCGCCAGCACAGATACGCAGTATTTT,CVSSIPTSASTDTQYF
few,TRBJ2-5,TRBV3-1,.,TGTGCCAGCAGCCGCACGGCCCAAGGGACCCAGTACTTC,CASSRTAQGTQYF
.,TRBJ1-1,TRBV6-5,.,TGTGTCAGCAGTCTAGCCAGATACACTGAAGCTTTCTTT,CVSSLARYTEAFF
medium-sized,TRBJ2-6,TRBV6-5,.,TGTGCCAGCAGCCGACCCTGGGCAGGGCCCTTATCTGGGGCCAACGTCCTGACTTTC,CASSRPWAGPLSGANVLTF
.,TRBJ2-7,TRBV11-1,.,TGTGCCAGCAGTTTACAGACAGGCGTCTACGAGCAATACTTC,CASSLQTGVYEQYF
.,TRBJ2-6,TRBV6-9,.,TGTGCCAGCAGAAGGGGCGTTCGAAGCTCTGGGGCCAACGTCCTGACGTTC,CASRRGVRSSGANVLTF
.,TRBJ2-7,TRBV18,TRBD1,TGTGCCAGCTCAACATGGACAGGGGCTTTCGAGCAGTACTTC,CASSTWTGAFEQYF
.,TRBJ1-2,TRBV5-5,.,TGTGCCAGCAGCATTCGGCATCGGCGGAGCTATGGCTACACCTTC,CASSIRHRRSYGYTF
.,TRBJ2-7,TRBV7-3,.,TGTGCCAGCCTCAGGGTCCACGAGCAGTACTTC,CASLRVHEQYF
.,TRBJ2-2,TRBV10-1,TRBD2,TGTGCCACTAGGGCTAGCGGGATCCTCGGGGAGCTGTTTTTT,CATRASGILGELFF
.,TRBJ1-3,TRBV11-1,.,TGTGCCGGCAGCTCGACCCGTGATCATGAAGACACCATATATTTT,CAGSSTRDHEDTIYF
.,TRBJ1-2,TRBV14,.,TGTGCCAGCAACACCGACGGGTCTAACTATGGCTACACCTTC,CASNTDGSNYGYTF
.,TRBJ2-7,TRBV7-8,.,TGTGCCAGCAGCATAGGCTACGGCGGGACCTCCTACGTGCAGTATTTC,CASSIGYGGTSYVQYF
.,TRBJ2-5,TRBV12-3/TRBV12-4,.,TGTGCCAGAAGCCTTACGGGGCAGGGAGAAACCCAGTACTTC,CARSLTGQGETQYF
.,TRBJ2-4,TRBV6-2/TRBV6-3,.,TGTGCCAGTAGTTACGTTGGGCGGAAAAACATTCAGTACTTC,CASSYVGRKNIQYF
.,TRBJ2-2,TRBV29-1,.,TGTAGCGTCCTCAGTCCGGGACCCACCGGGGAGCTGTTATTT,CSVLSPGPTGELLF